This T cell receptor (beta chain) was found in a study of control samples from healthy donors and cancer patients (dated by TCRdb to about 2020). Concerning this clone: Its antigen specificity is not known. No qualities accompany the bases; no much larger clone lies one base away.

Its CDR3 holds 14 amino acids, cysteine through phenylalanine. The kept DNA is CDR3 alone, 42 bases in frame from the first base. The CDR1 and CDR2 encoded by the germline V gene (reference sequence) are SGHNT and YYREEE. Clipping removes 4 bases from V and 6 bases from J, with 6 as the unmatched junction base count. The library was prepared using the immunoSEQ multiplex PCR assay. TCRdb mirrors the immuneACCESS table, restricted to in-frame sequences. Some clones are absent from its copies; in checked studies, under half trace to an unresolved V gene, and the reason for the others is unknown. Here the sample has 90,000 or so clones; around 90% occur a single time. Around 14% of the sample rests with the top ten.

This receptor chain uses TRBV5-4 and TRBJ1-4, with TRBD1 identical over 7 junction bases. Specimen: blood. The sequence was obtained from a woman aged 70-85 years in good health. The sequenced DNA is TGTGCCAGCAGCGGAGGGGGCCGGGATGAAAAACTGTTTTTT. Its protein reads: CASSGGGRDEKLFF. The entire variable domain, with the stretches around the CDR3 drawn from the reference TRBV5-4 and TRBJ1-4 proteins, is ETGVTQSPTHLIKTRGQQVTLRCSSQSGHNTVSWYQQALGQGPQFIFQYYREEENGRGNFPPRFSGLQFPNYSSELNVNALELDDSALYLCASSGGGRDEKLFFGSGTQLSVL.